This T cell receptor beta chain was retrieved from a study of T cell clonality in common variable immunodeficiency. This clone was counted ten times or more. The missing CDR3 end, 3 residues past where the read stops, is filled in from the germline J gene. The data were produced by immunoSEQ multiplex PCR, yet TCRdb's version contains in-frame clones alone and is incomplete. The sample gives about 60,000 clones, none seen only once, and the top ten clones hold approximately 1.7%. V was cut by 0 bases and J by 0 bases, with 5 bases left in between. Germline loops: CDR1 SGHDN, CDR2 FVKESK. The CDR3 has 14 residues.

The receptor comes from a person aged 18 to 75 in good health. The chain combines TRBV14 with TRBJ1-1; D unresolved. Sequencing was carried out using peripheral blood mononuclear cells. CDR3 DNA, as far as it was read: TGTGCCAGCAGCCAAGACAGAGTGAACACTGAA. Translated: CASSQDRVNTE. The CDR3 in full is CASSQDRVNTEAFF.